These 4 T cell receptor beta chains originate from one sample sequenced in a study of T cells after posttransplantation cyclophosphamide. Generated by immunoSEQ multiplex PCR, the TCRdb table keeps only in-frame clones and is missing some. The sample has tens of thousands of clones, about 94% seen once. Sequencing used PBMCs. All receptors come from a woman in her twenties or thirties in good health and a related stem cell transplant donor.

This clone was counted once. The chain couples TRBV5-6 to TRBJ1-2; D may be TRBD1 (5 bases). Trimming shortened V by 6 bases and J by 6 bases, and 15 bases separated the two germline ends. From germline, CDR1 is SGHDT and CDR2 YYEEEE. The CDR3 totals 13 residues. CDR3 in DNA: TGTGCCAGCATCCTTGGGGGAAGAGATGGCTACACCTTC. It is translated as CASILGGRDGYTF.

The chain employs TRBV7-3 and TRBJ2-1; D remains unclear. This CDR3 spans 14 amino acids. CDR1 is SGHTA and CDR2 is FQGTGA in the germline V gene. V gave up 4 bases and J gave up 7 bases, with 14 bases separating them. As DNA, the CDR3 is TGTGCCAGCAGCTCCTCGACCGCTTATAATGAGCAGTTCTTC. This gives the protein CASSSSTAYNEQFF.

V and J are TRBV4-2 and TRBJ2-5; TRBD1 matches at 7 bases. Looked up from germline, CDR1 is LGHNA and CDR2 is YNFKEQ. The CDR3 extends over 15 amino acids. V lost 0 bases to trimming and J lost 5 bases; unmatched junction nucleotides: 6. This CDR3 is CASSQETGYYETQYF. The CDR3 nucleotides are TGTGCCAGCAGCCAAGAGACAGGGTACTACGAGACCCAGTACTTC.

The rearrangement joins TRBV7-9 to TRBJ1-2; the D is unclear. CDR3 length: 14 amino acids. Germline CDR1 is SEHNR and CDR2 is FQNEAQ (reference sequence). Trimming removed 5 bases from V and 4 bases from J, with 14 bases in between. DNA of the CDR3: TGTGCCAGCAGCCCAACTACCCCCTCCTATGGCTACACCTTC. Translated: CASSPTTPSYGYTF.